This T cell receptor (beta chain) originates from a study of CD8 T cells in Susac syndrome. Trimming pared 3 bases from V and 1 base from J, leaving 12 bases between. Germline V gives CDR1 MDHEN, CDR2 SYDVKM. The CDR3 length is 15 residues. The RNA input was roughly 0.45 to 1 ug, and it was reverse transcribed with random hexamers. TCRdb fed the immunoSEQ multiplex PCR reads into MiXCR, producing one record per CDR3 protein. The repertoire holds about 19,000 distinct CDR3 sequences, with 85% to 95% as singletons. The sequence was collected from a human donor in good health. The source material was CD8+ T cells from PBMCs. V is TRBV28 and J is TRBJ2-5; D is undetermined. This chain's CDR3 is CASSFSDYLQETQYF. CDR3 coding DNA: TGTGCCAGCAGTTTCTCCGATTATCTCCAAGAGACCCAGTACTTC.